This T cell receptor (beta chain) was found in a study of beta chain features in type 1 diabetes. On this clone: No antigen is known for it. Other DNA sequences in the sample encode the same CDR3.

Unmatched junction bases numbered 2, after V lost 0 bases and J lost 1 base. This CDR3 is 16 amino acids long. Germline values: CDR1 ENHRY, CDR2 SYGVKD. Investigators reverse transcribed all isolated RNA, so they sequenced expressed TCRB transcripts. The data were produced by immunoSEQ multiplex PCR, yet TCRdb's version contains in-frame clones alone and is incomplete. The table shows about 700,000 clones, with roughly an eighth occurring only once. General observations from the study: TCRB CDR3s from Type 1 diabetes patients were moderately but significantly shorter in all four CD4+ subsets.

One heparinised blood draw, averaging about 116 mL, came from each donor. The chain employs TRBV10-3 and TRBJ2-3; 9 nucleotides match TRBD2. The source material was naive CD4+ T cells from blood. The sequence was obtained from a man aged 18 to 29 with type 1 diabetes. For the CDR3, the DNA is TGTGCCATCAGTGAGTCCGTAGCGGGGGGCACAGATACGCAGTATTTT. Translation: CAISESVAGGTDTQYF.